The 2 T cell receptor beta chains given below trace back to one sample, sequenced in a study of T-cell reconstitution after alpha-beta-depleted transplantation in children. Unique molecular identifiers tagged the TCRbeta library. TCRdb reanalysed the PCR reads using MiXCR and keeps one entry per CDR3 protein. The profile shows a few hundred thousand distinct CDR3 sequences, 12% of them singletons. The input for sequencing was PBMCs from the stem cell graft donor, taken from the stem cell graft. The receptors here all came from a human donor who donated a stem cell graft to a child with combined immunodeficiency.

This chain joins TRBV19 and TRBJ2-1; 8 bases are shared with TRBD2. This CDR3 is built from 14 residues. Per germline, CDR1 LNHDA and CDR2 SQIVND (reference sequence). The V gene end was trimmed by 6 bases and the J gene end by 8 bases; junction bases not matched to a gene: 9. Here the CDR3 DNA reads TGTGCCAGTAGCGTAGCGGGGCCATGGGATGAGCAGTTCTTC. Amino acid sequence: CASSVAGPWDEQFF.

The V and J genes are TRBV4-2 and TRBJ2-2; 9 positions agree with TRBD2. Germline assignment: CDR1 LGHNA and CDR2 YNFKEQ. V trimming: 4 bases; J trimming: 7 bases; junction bases outside the gene matches: 7. This CDR3 is 15 amino acids long. The CDR3 loop is CASSPWTSEDGELFF. In DNA form, the CDR3 reads TGTGCCAGCAGCCCCTGGACTAGCGAGGACGGGGAGCTGTTTTTT.